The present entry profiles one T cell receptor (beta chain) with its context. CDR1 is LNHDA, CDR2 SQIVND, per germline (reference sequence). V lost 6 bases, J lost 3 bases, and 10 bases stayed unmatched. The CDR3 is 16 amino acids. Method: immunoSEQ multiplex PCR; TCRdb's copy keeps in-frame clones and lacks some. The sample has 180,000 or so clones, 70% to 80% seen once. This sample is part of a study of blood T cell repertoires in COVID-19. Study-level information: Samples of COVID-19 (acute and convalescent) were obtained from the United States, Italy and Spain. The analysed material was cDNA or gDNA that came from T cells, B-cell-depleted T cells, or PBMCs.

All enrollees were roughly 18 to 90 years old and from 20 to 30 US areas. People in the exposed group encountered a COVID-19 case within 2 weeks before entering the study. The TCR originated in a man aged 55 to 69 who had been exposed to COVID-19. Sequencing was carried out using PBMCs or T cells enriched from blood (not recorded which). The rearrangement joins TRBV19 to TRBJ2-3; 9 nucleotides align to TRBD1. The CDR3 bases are TGTGCCAGTAGAAGGACAGGGGAGTATAGGACAGATACGCAGTATTTT. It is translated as CASRRTGEYRTDTQYF.